The source of this TCR beta chain is a study of blood T cell repertoires in COVID-19. For the study at large: Material from acute and convalescent COVID-19 was sourced from the United States, Italy and Spain.

Living in 25 or so US areas, the participants were between about 18 and 90 years of age. Germline V gene sequence: CDR1 SGHKS, CDR2 YYEKEE (reference sequence). The CDR3 length is 19 residues. Trimming removed 4 bases from V and 0 bases from J; junction bases left unmatched: 16. Per the original data handling: How many nucleated cells were present was estimated from reference gene primer amplification. Sequenced by immunoSEQ multiplex PCR; TCRdb stores in-frame clones only, minus some. Clone size and the V and J calls come from that table; the DNA yielded D and trimming. The sample contains 200,000 to 250,000 clones, 85% to 95% of which appear only once.

Sequencing input: PBMCs or T cells enriched from blood (not recorded which). This TCR came from a woman younger than 35 who had recovered from COVID-19. The chain is built from TRBV5-5 and TRBJ2-3, with TRBD2 matching over 8 bases. CDR3 in DNA: TGTGCCAGCAGCATGAGGACTAGCCGATTTCCCCAAAGCACAGATACGCAGTATTTT. It yields the protein CASSMRTSRFPQSTDTQYF.